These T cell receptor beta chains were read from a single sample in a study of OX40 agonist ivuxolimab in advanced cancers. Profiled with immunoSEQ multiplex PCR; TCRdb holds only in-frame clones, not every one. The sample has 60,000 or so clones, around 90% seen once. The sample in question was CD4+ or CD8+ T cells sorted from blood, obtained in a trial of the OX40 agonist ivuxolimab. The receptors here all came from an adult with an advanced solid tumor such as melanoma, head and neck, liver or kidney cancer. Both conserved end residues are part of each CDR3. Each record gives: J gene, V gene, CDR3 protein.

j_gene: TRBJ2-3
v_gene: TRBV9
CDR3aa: CASSGGPRTDTQYF

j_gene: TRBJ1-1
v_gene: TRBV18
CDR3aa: CASSPAAGTGGTEAFF

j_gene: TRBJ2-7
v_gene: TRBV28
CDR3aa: CASTSTGTYEQYF

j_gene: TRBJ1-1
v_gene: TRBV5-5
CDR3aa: CASSSVGNTEAFF

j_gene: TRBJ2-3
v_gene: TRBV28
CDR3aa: CASSPPSALRADTQYF

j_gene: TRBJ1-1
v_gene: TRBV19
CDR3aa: CASSIVGALGTEAFF

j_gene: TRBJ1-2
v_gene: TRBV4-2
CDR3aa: CASSPRTGQFDGYTF

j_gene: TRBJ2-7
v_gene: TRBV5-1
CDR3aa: CASSPSGEVYEQYF

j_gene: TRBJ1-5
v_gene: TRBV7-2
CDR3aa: CASSLQGRLGNQPQHF

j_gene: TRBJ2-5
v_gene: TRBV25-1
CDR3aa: CASTWGQETQYF

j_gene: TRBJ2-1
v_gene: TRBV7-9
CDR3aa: CASSLADEQFF

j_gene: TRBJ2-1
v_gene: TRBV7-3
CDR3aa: CASSTGPSYNEQFF

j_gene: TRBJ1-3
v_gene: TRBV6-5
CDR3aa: CASRARSGNTIYF

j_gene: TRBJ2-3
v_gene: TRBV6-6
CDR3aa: CASSTLGDTQYF

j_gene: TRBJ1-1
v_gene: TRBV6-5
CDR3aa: CASNKWGPGTEAFF

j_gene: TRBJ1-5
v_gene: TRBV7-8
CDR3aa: CASSSAGAGRYQPQHF

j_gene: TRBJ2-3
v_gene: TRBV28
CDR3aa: CAGSAGGGTDTQYF

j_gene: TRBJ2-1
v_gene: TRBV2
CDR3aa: CASSETSLIKANEQFF

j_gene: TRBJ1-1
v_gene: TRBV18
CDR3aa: CASSPRQPSEAFF

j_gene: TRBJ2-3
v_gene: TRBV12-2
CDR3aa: CASRFGVEGPNTDTQYF

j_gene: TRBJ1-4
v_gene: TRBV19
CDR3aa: CASSINEKLFF

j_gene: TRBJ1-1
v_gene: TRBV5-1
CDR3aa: CASSLQGMNTEAFF

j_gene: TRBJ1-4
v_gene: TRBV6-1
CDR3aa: CASSDGTGFATNEKLFF

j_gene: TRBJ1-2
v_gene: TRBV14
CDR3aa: CASSPDRNYGYTF

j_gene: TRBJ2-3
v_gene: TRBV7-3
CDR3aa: CASSLQGAGDTQYF

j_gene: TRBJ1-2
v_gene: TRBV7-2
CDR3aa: CASSLGSAANYGYTF

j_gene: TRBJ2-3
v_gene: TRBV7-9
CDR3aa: CASSRVTGADTQYF

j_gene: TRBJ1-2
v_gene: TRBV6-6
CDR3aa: CASTQGGRGFGYTF

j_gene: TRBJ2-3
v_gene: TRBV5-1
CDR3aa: CASSFTDTQYF

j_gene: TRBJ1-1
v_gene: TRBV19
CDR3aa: CASSTWTGLNTEAFF

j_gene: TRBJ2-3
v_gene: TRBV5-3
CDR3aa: CARSLTGAEDTQYF

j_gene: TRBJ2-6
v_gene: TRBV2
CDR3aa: CASTPLRGATGANVLTF

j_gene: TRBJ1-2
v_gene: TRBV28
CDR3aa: CASSLSTNGYTF

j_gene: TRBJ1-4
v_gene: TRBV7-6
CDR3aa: CAMGGATNEKLFF

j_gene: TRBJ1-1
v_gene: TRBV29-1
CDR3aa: CSVTKDSLNTEAFF

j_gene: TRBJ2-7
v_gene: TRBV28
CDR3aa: CASSAWTGSVEQYF

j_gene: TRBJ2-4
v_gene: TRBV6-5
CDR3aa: CASSSPLLGTGNGVYF

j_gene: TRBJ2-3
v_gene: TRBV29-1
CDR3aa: CSVTRDISTDTQYF

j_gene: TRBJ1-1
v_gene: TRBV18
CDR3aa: CASSPVGGTEAFF

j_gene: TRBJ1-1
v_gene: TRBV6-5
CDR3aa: CASSDESLAFF

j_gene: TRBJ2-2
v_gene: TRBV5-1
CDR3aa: CASSLGASRDTGELFF

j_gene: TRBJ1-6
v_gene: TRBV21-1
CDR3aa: CASSKAGSSYNSPLHF

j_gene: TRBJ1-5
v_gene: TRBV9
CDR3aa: CASSEGGQGGQPQHF

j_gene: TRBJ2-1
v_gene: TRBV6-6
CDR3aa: CASSRLGTGTYNEQFF

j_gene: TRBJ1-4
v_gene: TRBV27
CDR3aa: CASTPWSDRGVEKLFF